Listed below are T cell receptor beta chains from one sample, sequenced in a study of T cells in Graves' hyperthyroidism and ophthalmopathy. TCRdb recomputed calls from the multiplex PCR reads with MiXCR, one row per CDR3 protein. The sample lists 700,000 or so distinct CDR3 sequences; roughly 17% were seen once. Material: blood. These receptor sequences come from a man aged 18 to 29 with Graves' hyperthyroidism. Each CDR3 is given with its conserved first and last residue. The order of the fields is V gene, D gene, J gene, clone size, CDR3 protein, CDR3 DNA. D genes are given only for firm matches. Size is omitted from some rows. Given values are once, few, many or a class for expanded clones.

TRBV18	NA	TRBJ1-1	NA	CASSAISGTEAFF	TGTGCCAGCTCAGCAATTTCGGGCACTGAAGCTTTCTTT
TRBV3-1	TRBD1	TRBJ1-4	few	CASSPRTGGVEKLFF	TGTGCCAGCAGCCCCCGGACAGGGGGAGTTGAAAAACTGTTTTTT
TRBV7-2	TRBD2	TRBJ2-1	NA	CASSSLAGAPYNEQFF	TGTGCCAGCAGCTCGCTAGCGGGAGCGCCCTACAATGAGCAGTTCTTC
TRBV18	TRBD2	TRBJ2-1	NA	CASSPGLAGEDLNGEQFF	TGTGCCAGCTCACCAGGACTAGCGGGAGAAGACTTGAACGGAGAGCAGTTCTTC
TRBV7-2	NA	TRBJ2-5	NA	CASSVGRGWETQYF	TGTGCCAGCAGCGTCGGGCGGGGTTGGGAGACCCAGTACTTC
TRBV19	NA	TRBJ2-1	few	CASSIYRDREQFF	TGTGCCAGTAGTATTTACCGGGATCGCGAGCAGTTCTTC
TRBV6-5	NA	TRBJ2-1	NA	CATSSGTVNEQFF	TGTGCCACCAGTTCGGGGACGGTAAATGAGCAGTTCTTC
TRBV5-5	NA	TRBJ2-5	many	CASSLPGWETQYF	TGTGCCAGCAGCTTGCCAGGATGGGAGACCCAGTACTTC
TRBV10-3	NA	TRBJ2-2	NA	CAISTGPHWLRGELFF	TGTGCCATCAGTACTGGCCCTCATTGGCTGAGGGGGGAGCTGTTTTTT
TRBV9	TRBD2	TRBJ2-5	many	CASSVGGLAGETQYF	TGTGCCAGCAGCGTAGGAGGGCTAGCGGGGGAGACCCAGTACTTC
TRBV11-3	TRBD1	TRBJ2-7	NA	CASRSSGQGSYEQYF	TGTGCCAGCAGATCTTCGGGACAGGGGAGTTACGAGCAGTACTTC
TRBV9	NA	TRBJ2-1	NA	CASSVVAPSSHNEQFF	TGTGCCAGCAGCGTAGTCGCACCGAGCTCCCACAATGAGCAGTTCTTC
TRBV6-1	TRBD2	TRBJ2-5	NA	CASSMGSGRDLSGTQYF	TGTGCAAGCAGTATGGGTAGCGGGAGGGACCTAAGCGGGACCCAGTACTTC
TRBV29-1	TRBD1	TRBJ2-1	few	CSVEGQGWDEQFF	TGCAGCGTTGAAGGACAGGGTTGGGATGAGCAGTTCTTC
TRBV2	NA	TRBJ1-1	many	CASSLQGHDTEAFF	TGTGCCAGCAGCCTACAGGGTCACGACACTGAAGCTTTCTTT
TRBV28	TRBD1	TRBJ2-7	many	CASIPTGGDEQYF	TGTGCCAGCATCCCTACAGGGGGCGACGAGCAGTACTTC
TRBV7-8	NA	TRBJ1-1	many	CASSGTVSNTEAFF	TGTGCCAGCAGCGGGACTGTTTCGAACACTGAAGCTTTCTTT
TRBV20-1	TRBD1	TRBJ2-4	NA	CSAKPTGQGVKNIQYF	TGCAGTGCCAAACCAACGGGACAGGGGGTCAAAAACATTCAGTACTTC
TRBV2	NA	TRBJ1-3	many	CASSEGLTAFSGNTIYF	TGTGCCAGCAGTGAAGGACTCACAGCTTTCTCTGGAAACACCATATATTTT
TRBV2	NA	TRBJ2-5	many	CASRARNFQETQYF	TGTGCCAGCAGGGCTCGGAATTTCCAAGAGACCCAGTACTTC
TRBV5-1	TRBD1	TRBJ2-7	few	CASSNGQGYEQYF	TGCGCCAGCAGCAACGGACAGGGTTACGAGCAGTACTTC
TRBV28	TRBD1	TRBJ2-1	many	CASSFATGGLDEQFF	TGTGCCAGCAGTTTCGCGACAGGGGGTCTGGATGAGCAGTTCTTC
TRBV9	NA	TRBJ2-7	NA	CASSHPDRDNLSSYEQYF	TGTGCCAGTTCTCACCCTGACCGGGACAACCTTTCCTCCTACGAGCAGTACTTC
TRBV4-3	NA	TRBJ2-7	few	CASSQFSGHSYEQYF	TGCGCCAGCAGCCAGTTTTCGGGTCATTCCTACGAGCAGTACTTC
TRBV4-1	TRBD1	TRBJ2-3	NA	CASSLSGQGSDTQYF	TGCGCCAGCAGCCTGTCGGGACAGGGGTCAGATACGCAGTATTTT
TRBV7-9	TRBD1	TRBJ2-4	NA	CASSSPRTGAVKNIQYF	TGTGCCAGCAGCTCCCCTCGGACAGGGGCGGTCAAAAACATTCAGTACTTC
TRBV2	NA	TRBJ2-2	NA	CASRGGQRNTGELFF	TGTGCCAGCAGGGGGGGACAGAGGAACACCGGGGAGCTGTTTTTT
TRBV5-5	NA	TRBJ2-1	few	CASSFTQGKDEQFF	TGTGCCAGCAGCTTTACCCAGGGAAAGGATGAGCAGTTCTTC
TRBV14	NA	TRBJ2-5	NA	CASSQVRQTQYF	TGTGCCAGCAGCCAAGTGCGCCAGACCCAGTACTTC
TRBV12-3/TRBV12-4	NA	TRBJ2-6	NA	CASSFWGAAGANVLTF	TGTGCCAGCAGTTTTTGGGGAGCCGCTGGGGCCAACGTCCTGACTTTC
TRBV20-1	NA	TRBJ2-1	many	CSARDRRGGDNEQFF	TGCAGTGCTAGAGATAGGAGGGGAGGAGACAATGAGCAGTTCTTC
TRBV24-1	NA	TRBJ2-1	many	CATSGTEGSYNEQFF	TGTGCCACCAGTGGGACTGAAGGCTCCTACAATGAGCAGTTCTTC
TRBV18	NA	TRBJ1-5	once	CASSPGAGNQPQHF	TGTGCCAGCTCACCAGGGGCCGGCAATCAGCCCCAGCATTTT
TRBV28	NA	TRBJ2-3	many	CASSPLVPSGDTQYF	TGTGCCAGCAGTCCTTTGGTCCCTTCGGGAGATACGCAGTATTTT
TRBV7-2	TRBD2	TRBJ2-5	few	CVSSFRAGGGETQYF	TGTGTCAGCAGCTTTAGGGCGGGAGGAGGAGAGACCCAGTACTTC
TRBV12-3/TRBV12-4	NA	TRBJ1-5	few	CASSYTGNDQPQHF	TGTGCCAGCAGCTATACAGGGAATGATCAGCCCCAGCATTTT
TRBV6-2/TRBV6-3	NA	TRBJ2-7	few	CASSFDRSEQYF	TGTGCCAGCAGCTTCGACAGGTCCGAGCAGTACTTC
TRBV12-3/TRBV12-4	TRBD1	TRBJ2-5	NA	CASTPGTGGAQYF	TGTGCCAGCACCCCTGGGACAGGGGGGGCCCAGTACTTC
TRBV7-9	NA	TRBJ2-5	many	CASAGWQTQETQYF	TGTGCCAGCGCCGGGTGGCAAACACAAGAGACCCAGTACTTC
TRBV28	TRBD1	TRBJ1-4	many	CASRGTGVGEKLFF	TGTGCCAGCAGGGGGACAGGGGTTGGAGAAAAACTGTTTTTT
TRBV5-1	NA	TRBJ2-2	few	CASSLLTGSWDTGELFF	TGCGCCAGCAGCTTGTTGACGGGGTCTTGGGACACCGGGGAGCTGTTTTTT
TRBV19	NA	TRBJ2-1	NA	CASRVTGATNEQFF	TGTGCCAGTAGGGTGACAGGTGCCACTAATGAGCAGTTCTTC
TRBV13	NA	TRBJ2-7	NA	CASSPGRAGGFYEQYF	TGTGCCAGCAGCCCAGGGAGGGCAGGGGGTTTCTACGAGCAGTACTTC
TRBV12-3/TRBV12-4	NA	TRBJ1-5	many	CASIREGSNQPQHF	TGTGCCAGCATCCGCGAGGGGAGCAATCAGCCCCAGCATTTT
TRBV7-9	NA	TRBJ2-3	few	CASSPHRTTDTQYF	TGTGCCAGCAGCCCTCATCGGACCACAGATACGCAGTATTTT
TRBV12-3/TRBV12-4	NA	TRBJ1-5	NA	CASSVRDKDQPQHF	TGTGCCAGCAGTGTCCGGGACAAGGATCAGCCCCAGCATTTT
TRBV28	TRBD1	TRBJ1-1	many	CASSLSRGYSEAFF	TGTGCCAGCAGTTTATCCAGGGGGTATTCTGAAGCTTTCTTT
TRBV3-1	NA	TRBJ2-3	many	CASSYQGDTQYF	TGTGCCAGCAGCTACCAGGGCGATACGCAGTATTTT
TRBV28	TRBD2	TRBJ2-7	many	CASSSGTSGSSYEQYF	TGTGCCAGCAGTTCCGGGACTAGCGGGAGCTCCTACGAGCAGTACTTC
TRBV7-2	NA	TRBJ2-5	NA	CASSLGITRETQYF	TGTGCCAGCAGCTTAGGGATCACAAGGGAGACCCAGTACTTC
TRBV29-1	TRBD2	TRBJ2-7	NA	CSYSSGTSGPYYEQYF	TGCAGCTACAGTTCAGGGACTAGCGGACCCTACTACGAGCAGTACTTC
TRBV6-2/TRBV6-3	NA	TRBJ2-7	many	CASSTGAGPGYEQYF	TGTGCCAGCAGTACGGGGGCGGGACCGGGATACGAGCAGTACTTC
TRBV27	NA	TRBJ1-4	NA	CASSFEAREKLFF	TGTGCCAGCAGTTTTGAGGCCCGAGAAAAACTGTTTTTT
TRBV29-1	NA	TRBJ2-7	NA	CSVEDKEYEQYF	TGCAGCGTTGAAGATAAAGAATACGAGCAGTACTTC
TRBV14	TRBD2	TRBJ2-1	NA	CASSQGLANELFF	TGTGCCAGCAGCCAAGGACTAGCAAATGAGCTGTTCTTC
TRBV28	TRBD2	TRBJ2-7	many	CASSFPLWEGPRSYEQYF	TGTGCCAGCAGTTTTCCCCTTTGGGAGGGCCCGCGCTCCTACGAGCAGTACTTC